Following are 6 T cell receptor beta chains from one sample sequenced in a study of regulatory T cells in long-lasting Graves disease. Sequencing libraries for TCR beta were prepared with iRepertoire HTBI primers and Arm-PCR of CDR3 regions. TCRdb passed the multiplex PCR reads through MiXCR, listing each CDR3 protein once. Of some 560,000 distinct CDR3 sequences listed, roughly 16% are singletons. Time point here: newly diagnosed GD, antithyroid drugs for less than 3 months. PBMC RNA served as the TCR library source. The sample was also reused in another study, on T cells in Graves' hyperthyroidism and ophthalmopathy.

This specimen was peripheral blood mononuclear cells (PBMCs), taken at new diagnosis, from a patient treated with antithyroid drugs. The receptor source for this set is a woman aged 35-60 years with Graves disease.

The V and J genes are TRBV29-1 and TRBJ2-3, with 7 bases matching TRBD1. Germline-derived CDR1 and CDR2 are SQVTM and ANQGSEA. The V and J ends lost 7 bases and 1 base, in that order; junction bases with no gene match: 14. CDR3 length: 16 residues. CDR3 sequence reads: CSDWTGQGYGTDTQYF. CDR3 bases: TGCAGCGACTGGACAGGCCAAGGGTATGGCACAGATACGCAGTATTTT.

This clonotype was observed a few times. V usage is TRBV10-1 and J usage is TRBJ2-3; TRBD2 agrees at 10 bases. The CDR3 has 14 residues. Trimming removed 6 bases from V and 5 bases from J; junction bases left unmatched: 5. Looked up from germline, CDR1 is WNHNN and CDR2 is SYGVQD (reference sequence). Written as DNA, the CDR3 is TGCGCCAGCAGCTCCGGGACTAGCGTAGATACGCAGTATTTT. Its translation: CASSSGTSVDTQYF.

This clonotype has only a few counts. As DNA, the CDR3 is TGTGCCAGCAGCTTGGCCGAGGGAGCCATATCCTACGAGCAGTACTTC. Translating gives CASSLAEGAISYEQYF. V and J are TRBV5-6 and TRBJ2-7; the D gene is possibly TRBD2 (5 bases). Trimming left V 0 bases short and J 1 base short, with 14 bases between. Germline loops: CDR1 SGHDT, CDR2 YYEEEE. The CDR3 runs 16 residues.

Only a few counts were recorded for this clonotype. This chain connects TRBV19 to TRBJ1-2, with a possible D match to TRBD1 (5 bases). The CDR3 length is 14 residues. From germline, CDR1 is LNHDA and CDR2 SQIVND (reference sequence). V gave up 3 bases and J gave up 3 bases, with 11 bases separating them. CDR3 bases: TGTGCCAGTAGTATCGGGGGTGTTCACTATGGCTACACCTTC. As protein: CASSIGGVHYGYTF.

This chain connects TRBV6-4 to TRBJ2-2; D is undetermined. CDR1 is MRHNA, CDR2 SNTAGT, per germline. CDR3 size: 15 residues. Trimming pared 2 bases from V and 1 base from J, leaving 8 bases between. The DNA for the CDR3 is TGTGCCAGCAGTGACGATCCAGAGAACACCGGGGAGCTGTTTTTT. Translated, it gives CASSDDPENTGELFF.

At least ten counts were recorded for this clonotype. The rearrangement uses TRBV2 and TRBJ1-1, with unresolved D. Germline-derived CDR1 and CDR2 are SNHLY and FYNNEI. V dropped 6 bases and J dropped 1 base, with 21 bases sitting between them. The CDR3 has 17 amino acids. The CDR3 region is CASSHQPNRAENTEAFF. DNA for the CDR3: TGTGCCAGCAGCCACCAGCCTAACCGGGCCGAGAACACTGAAGCTTTCTTT.